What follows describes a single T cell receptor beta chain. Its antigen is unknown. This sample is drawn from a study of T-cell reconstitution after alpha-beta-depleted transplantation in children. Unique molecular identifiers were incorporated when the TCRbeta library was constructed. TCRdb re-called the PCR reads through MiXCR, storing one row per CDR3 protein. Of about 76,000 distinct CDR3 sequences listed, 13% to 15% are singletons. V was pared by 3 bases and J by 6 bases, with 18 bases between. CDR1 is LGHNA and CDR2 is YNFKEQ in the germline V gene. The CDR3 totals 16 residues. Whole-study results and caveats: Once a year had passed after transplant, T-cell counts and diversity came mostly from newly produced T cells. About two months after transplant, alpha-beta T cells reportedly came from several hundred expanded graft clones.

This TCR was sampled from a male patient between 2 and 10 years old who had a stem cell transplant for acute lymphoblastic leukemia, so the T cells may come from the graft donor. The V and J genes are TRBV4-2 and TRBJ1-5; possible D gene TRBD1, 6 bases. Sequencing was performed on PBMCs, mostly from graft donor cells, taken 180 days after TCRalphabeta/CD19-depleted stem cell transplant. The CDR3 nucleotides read TGTGCCAGCAGCCACCCTGGGAGGGGGTCCCCTCAGCCCCAGCATTTT. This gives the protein CASSHPGRGSPQPQHF.